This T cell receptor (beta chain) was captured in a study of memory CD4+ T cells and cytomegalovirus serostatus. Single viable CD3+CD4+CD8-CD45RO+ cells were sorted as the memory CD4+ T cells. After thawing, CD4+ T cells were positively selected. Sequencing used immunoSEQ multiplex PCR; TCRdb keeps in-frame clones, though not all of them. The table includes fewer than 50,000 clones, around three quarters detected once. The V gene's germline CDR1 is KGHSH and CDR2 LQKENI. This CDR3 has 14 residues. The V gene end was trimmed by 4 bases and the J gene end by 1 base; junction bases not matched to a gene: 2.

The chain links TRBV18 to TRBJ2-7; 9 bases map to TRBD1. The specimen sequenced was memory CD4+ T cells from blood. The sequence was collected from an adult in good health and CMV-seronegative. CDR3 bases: TGTGCCAGCTCACTCGGGACAGGGTCCTACGAGCAGTACTTC. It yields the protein CASSLGTGSYEQYF. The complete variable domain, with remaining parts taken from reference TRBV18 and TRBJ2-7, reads NAGVMQNPRHLVRRRGQEARLRCSPMKGHSHVYWYRQLPEEGLKFMVYLQKENIIDESGMPKERFSAEFPKEGPSILRIQQVVRGDSAAYFCASSLGTGSYEQYFGPGTRLTVT.